This is a list of T cell receptor beta chains from one sample in a study of T-cell memory formation after mild COVID-19. Using its own MiXCR run on the 5' RACE reads, TCRdb lists one record per CDR3 protein. The data contain roughly 130,000 distinct CDR3 sequences, over 15% of them singletons. Sequenced sample: PBMCs or a T cell subset sorted from them (not recorded which). The receptor set was obtained from a young man who had mild COVID-19 (a few samples of this study predate the infection). Cell type and time point are not known. Both conserved end residues are part of each CDR3. Fields, in order: V gene, J gene, clone size, D gene, CDR3 protein, CDR3 DNA. The D gene is left open where the match is weak. A clone size is listed for some rows: how often the clone was seen (once, few, many), or a class if it is expanded.

TRBV12-3/TRBV12-4	TRBJ1-4	.	.	CASSLKGTEKLFF	TGTGCCAGCAGTTTAAAAGGGACTGAAAAACTGTTTTTT
TRBV11-2	TRBJ2-3	many	.	CASSRGGADTQYF	TGTGCCAGCAGCAGGGGGGGGGCCGATACGCAGTATTTT
TRBV18	TRBJ1-5	few	.	CASSGGQNQPQHF	TGTGCCAGCTCAGGTGGACAGAATCAGCCCCAGCATTTT
TRBV20-1	TRBJ1-5	.	TRBD1	CSAWDRKSNQPQHF	TGCAGTGCTTGGGACAGGAAAAGCAATCAGCCCCAGCATTTT
TRBV6-5	TRBJ2-4	few	.	CASSYPRINIQYF	TGTGCCAGCAGTTACCCTCGGATAAACATTCAGTACTTC
TRBV5-6	TRBJ2-5	few	.	CASSLAKAGWRETQYF	TGTGCCAGCAGCTTGGCCAAGGCGGGGTGGCGAGAGACCCAGTACTTC
TRBV6-5	TRBJ2-3	.	.	CASSYARVRDTQYF	TGTGCCAGCAGTTACGCCAGGGTACGGGATACGCAGTATTTT
TRBV7-9	TRBJ2-1	few	.	CASSSRSPNEQFF	TGTGCCAGCAGTTCGCGATCCCCCAATGAGCAGTTCTTC
TRBV6-1	TRBJ2-2	few	.	CASSVRLNTGELFF	TGTGCCAGCAGTGTGCGCCTTAACACCGGGGAGCTGTTTTTT
TRBV7-6	TRBJ1-2	.	.	CASSLDTAGVGGYTF	TGTGCCAGCAGCTTAGATACCGCCGGGGTGGGCGGCTACACCTTC
TRBV7-2	TRBJ2-3	.	.	CASSLLPGTDTQYF	TGTGCCAGCAGCTTATTACCTGGCACAGATACGCAGTATTTT
TRBV9	TRBJ1-1	.	.	CASSAKNTVGNTEAFF	TGTGCCAGCAGCGCAAAGAACACCGTGGGGAACACTGAAGCTTTCTTT
TRBV20-1	TRBJ2-5	.	TRBD2	CSARVASGAPQETQYF	TGCAGTGCTAGAGTGGCTAGCGGGGCTCCACAAGAGACCCAGTACTTC
TRBV4-3	TRBJ2-3	many	.	CASSQVNEGGYTQYF	TGCGCCAGCAGCCAAGTCAACGAGGGGGGATATACGCAGTATTTT
TRBV7-2	TRBJ2-5	few	TRBD1	CASSSPGQGLRETQYF	TGTGCCAGCAGCTCGCCGGGACAGGGGTTGAGGGAGACCCAGTACTTC
TRBV5-1	TRBJ1-1	few	.	CASSLVGGANTEAFF	TGCGCCAGCAGCTTGGTCGGAGGGGCGAACACTGAAGCTTTCTTT
TRBV7-9	TRBJ1-5	.	.	CASRQSGSNQPQHF	TGTGCCAGCAGACAATCGGGAAGCAATCAGCCCCAGCATTTT
TRBV4-1	TRBJ1-4	.	.	CASSPGHGINEKLFF	TGCGCCAGCAGCCCCGGCCACGGAATTAATGAAAAACTGTTTTTT
TRBV4-2	TRBJ1-4	.	.	CASSYEGKLFF	TGTGCCAGCAGCTATGAAGGGAAACTGTTTTTT
TRBV9	TRBJ2-1	few	TRBD2	CASSVEGTSPFMDEQFF	TGTGCCAGCAGCGTAGAGGGGACTAGTCCCTTTATGGATGAGCAGTTCTTC
TRBV9	TRBJ2-3	many	TRBD1	CASSAPGQDDTQYF	TGTGCCAGCAGCGCCCCCGGACAGGACGATACGCAGTATTTT
TRBV7-8	TRBJ2-2	.	.	CASSLRRVDTGELFF	TGTGCCAGCAGCTTACGGCGGGTAGACACCGGGGAGCTGTTTTTT
TRBV30	TRBJ1-2	.	.	CAWSVGLYGYTF	TGTGCCTGGAGCGTCGGACTCTATGGCTACACCTTC
TRBV9	TRBJ1-5	.	TRBD1	CASSVAAGGSMPQHF	TGTGCCAGCAGCGTAGCGGCAGGGGGGAGTATGCCCCAGCATTTT
TRBV6-5	TRBJ1-1	few	TRBD1	CASNKYRGNTEAFF	TGTGCCAGCAACAAATACAGGGGGAACACTGAAGCTTTCTTT
TRBV5-1	TRBJ2-1	many	.	CASSLGTKYNEQFF	TGCGCCAGCAGCTTGGGGACAAAATACAATGAGCAGTTCTTC
TRBV4-1	TRBJ2-5	few	.	CASSQALRETQYF	TGCGCCAGCAGCCAAGCTTTAAGGGAGACCCAGTACTTC
TRBV7-3	TRBJ2-2	.	TRBD2	CASSPSRAGGPNTGELFF	TGTGCCAGCAGCCCTTCCAGAGCGGGGGGGCCCAACACCGGGGAGCTGTTTTTT
TRBV4-3	TRBJ1-2	few	.	CASSQDSVGIYGYTF	TGCGCCAGCAGCCAAGACTCCGTAGGGATTTATGGCTACACCTTC
TRBV7-9	TRBJ2-5	few	.	CASSPSRVRQETQYF	TGTGCCAGCAGCCCGAGCCGGGTTCGCCAAGAGACCCAGTACTTC
TRBV4-1	TRBJ2-2	.	TRBD2	CASSPGTAGLPNTGELFF	TGCGCCAGCAGTCCTGGCACAGCGGGGCTCCCGAACACCGGGGAGCTGTTTTTT
TRBV7-9	TRBJ2-7	.	.	CASSLWPDRDYEQYF	TGTGCCAGCAGCTTATGGCCCGATAGAGATTACGAGCAGTACTTC
TRBV12-3/TRBV12-4	TRBJ2-2	medium-sized	.	CASSFGRVTNTGELFF	TGTGCCAGCAGTTTTGGTAGGGTTACGAACACCGGGGAGCTGTTTTTT
TRBV14	TRBJ2-1	many	TRBD2	CASSPGLAGNNEQFF	TGTGCCAGCAGTCCTGGACTAGCGGGGAACAATGAGCAGTTCTTC